A selection of T cell receptor beta chains follows, all from one sample in a study of identical twins. TCRdb recomputed calls from the 5' RACE reads with MiXCR, one row per CDR3 protein. This sample has approximately 700,000 distinct CDR3 sequences; 5.5% to 6.5% occur once, and the top ten carry around 1.9%. Material: naive T cells sorted from blood. The receptors come from a man aged 18 to 35 in good health. CDR3s include the opening cysteine and the closing phenylalanine or tryptophan. The D gene is left open where the match is weak. Size tells how often a clone was seen (once, few, many) or the class of an expanded clone, and some rows leave it out.

TRBD2,TRBV6-1,many,TRBJ2-1,CASSLTSGRASEQFF,TGTGCCAGCAGCCTGACTAGCGGGAGGGCCAGTGAGCAGTTCTTC
-,TRBV29-1,many,TRBJ2-1,CSVDLGANEQFF,TGCAGCGTTGATTTAGGCGCGAATGAGCAGTTCTTC
-,TRBV21-1,few,TRBJ2-5,CASSKVTYQETQYF,TGTGCCAGCAGCAAGGTGACTTACCAAGAGACCCAGTACTTC
-,TRBV30,few,TRBJ2-1,CAWSAGWGAVEQFF,TGTGCCTGGAGTGCAGGGTGGGGGGCGGTTGAGCAGTTCTTC
TRBD2,TRBV7-6,-,TRBJ2-2,CASSLDAGATGELFF,TGTGCCAGCAGCTTAGACGCGGGAGCCACCGGGGAGCTGTTTTTT
-,TRBV12-3/TRBV12-4,many,TRBJ1-6,CASSLSGSYNSPLHF,TGTGCCAGCAGTTTGTCGGGTTCCTATAATTCACCCCTCCACTTT
-,TRBV6-2/TRBV6-3,many,TRBJ2-3,CASSYYRDTQYF,TGTGCCAGCAGTTACTACAGGGATACGCAGTATTTT
-,TRBV12-3/TRBV12-4,few,TRBJ1-4,CASSLGGGEELFF,TGTGCCAGCAGTTTAGGTGGGGGGGAAGAACTGTTTTTT
TRBD2,TRBV29-1,few,TRBJ2-2,CSVEGGLAGAGELFF,TGCAGCGTTGAAGGGGGACTAGCGGGAGCCGGGGAGCTGTTTTTT
-,TRBV6-5,many,TRBJ2-7,CASSYSRYDEQYF,TGTGCCAGCAGTTACTCGAGGTACGACGAGCAGTACTTC
TRBD2,TRBV25-1,many,TRBJ2-3,CASSEWGGGLTDTQYF,TGTGCCAGCAGTGAATGGGGCGGGGGTCTCACAGATACGCAGTATTTT
-,TRBV11-2,many,TRBJ2-7,CASSLVPGSHEQYF,TGTGCCAGCAGCTTAGTACCTGGTTCCCACGAGCAGTACTTC
TRBD1,TRBV11-2,few,TRBJ2-4,CASSPRQGGWQAKNIQYF,TGTGCCAGCAGCCCCCGACAGGGCGGTTGGCAAGCCAAAAACATTCAGTACTTC
-,TRBV21-1,many,TRBJ2-5,CASSKGGTQETQYF,TGTGCCAGCAGCAAAGGAGGGACTCAAGAGACCCAGTACTTC
TRBD2,TRBV29-1,many,TRBJ2-1,CSVEERLAAYNEQFF,TGCAGCGTTGAAGAAAGACTAGCGGCCTACAATGAGCAGTTCTTC
TRBD1,TRBV3-1,many,TRBJ2-2,CASSQPDGQVNTGELFF,TGTGCCAGCAGCCAACCAGACGGACAGGTGAACACCGGGGAGCTGTTTTTT
-,TRBV29-1,many,TRBJ1-5,CSVNRGVGQPQHF,TGCAGCGTTAATAGAGGGGTTGGGCAGCCCCAGCATTTT
-,TRBV6-1,many,TRBJ2-5,CASSPRERETQYF,TGTGCCAGCAGTCCGAGGGAACGGGAGACCCAGTACTTC
TRBD2,TRBV20-1,many,TRBJ2-1,CSASLAGGYNEQFF,TGCAGTGCTTCACTAGCGGGAGGCTACAATGAGCAGTTCTTC
-,TRBV3-1,few,TRBJ2-1,CASSQEIKGNEQFF,TGTGCCAGCAGCCAAGAAATTAAGGGCAATGAGCAGTTCTTC
-,TRBV12-3/TRBV12-4,many,TRBJ2-4,CASARNIHPARNIQYF,TGTGCCAGTGCAAGAAACATTCATCCTGCAAGAAACATTCAGTACTTC
TRBD1,TRBV20-1,few,TRBJ2-1,CSASNQGAGNEQFF,TGCAGTGCTAGCAATCAGGGGGCTGGGAATGAGCAGTTCTTC
-,TRBV5-1,many,TRBJ2-1,CASSGSTYEQFF,TGCGCCAGCAGCGGGAGTACTTATGAGCAGTTCTTC
-,TRBV20-1,few,TRBJ2-6,CSAAPFPGAGANVLTF,TGCAGTGCTGCCCCATTCCCGGGGGCTGGGGCCAACGTCCTGACTTTC
TRBD2,TRBV7-9,few,TRBJ2-1,CASSPVKREGPQNEQFF,TGTGCCAGCAGCCCAGTCAAGCGGGAGGGCCCCCAGAATGAGCAGTTCTTC
TRBD1,TRBV18,many,TRBJ2-1,CASSPGTEKSEQFF,TGTGCCAGCTCACCGGGGACAGAGAAAAGTGAGCAGTTCTTC
-,TRBV20-1,many,TRBJ2-3,CSARRQLTTDTQYF,TGCAGTGCTCGTCGACAGCTTACCACAGATACGCAGTATTTT
TRBD2,TRBV20-1,few,TRBJ2-1,CSARGESSEGPYNEQFF,TGCAGTGCTCGGGGGGAGTCGTCGGAGGGCCCCTACAATGAGCAGTTCTTC
-,TRBV5-1,many,TRBJ2-3,CASSLEIPGAKTQYF,TGCGCCAGCAGCTTGGAGATACCGGGAGCCAAAACGCAGTATTTT
-,TRBV6-1,many,TRBJ2-1,CASSLLVASEFNEQFF,TGTGCCAGCAGCCTACTTGTGGCTAGCGAATTCAATGAGCAGTTCTTC
-,TRBV5-1,many,TRBJ2-7,CASSDGGSLYEQYF,TGCGCCAGCAGCGACGGGGGATCCCTCTACGAGCAGTACTTC
TRBD2,TRBV28,many,TRBJ2-1,CASSFIGRRVNEQFF,TGTGCCAGCAGTTTCATCGGGAGGAGGGTCAATGAGCAGTTCTTC
-,TRBV27,many,TRBJ1-2,CASSPRGLSYGYTF,TGTGCCAGCAGTCCTCGCGGTCTCTCTTATGGCTACACCTTC
TRBD2,TRBV5-1,many,TRBJ2-2,CASKTSGSGFPGELFF,TGCGCCAGCAAGACTAGCGGGAGTGGTTTTCCCGGGGAGCTGTTTTTT
TRBD1,TRBV6-1,few,TRBJ1-2,CASIGQANYGYTF,TGTGCCAGCATCGGACAGGCTAACTATGGCTACACCTTC
-,TRBV7-6,-,TRBJ2-1,CASSSPPGFTDNEQFF,TGTGCCAGCAGCTCCCCTCCGGGATTTACGGACAATGAGCAGTTCTTC
-,TRBV12-3/TRBV12-4,many,TRBJ2-5,CASRDAGETQYF,TGTGCCAGCAGGGACGCGGGAGAGACCCAGTACTTC
-,TRBV3-1,many,TRBJ2-1,CASSHSRSSYNEQFF,TGTGCCAGCAGCCATAGCAGGAGCTCCTACAATGAGCAGTTCTTC